The subject of this entry is one T cell receptor beta chain. This entry is derived from a study of control samples from healthy donors and cancer patients. The V gene's germline CDR1 is LGHNA and CDR2 YSLEER. This CDR3 is 17 amino acids long. V was clipped by 4 bases and J by 6 bases; unmatched bases: 15. Method: immunoSEQ multiplex PCR; TCRdb's copy keeps in-frame clones and lacks some. The sample contains some 120,000 clones, roughly nine tenths of which appear only once. The chain has TRBV4-3 and TRBJ2-3; 8 bases line up with TRBD2. The sample consisted of blood. The receptor was derived from a man aged 45-60 years in good health. Here the CDR3 DNA reads TGCGCCAGCAGCCTGTCGGGGGGGAATGGGGTCGGCGATACGCAGTATTTT. This gives the protein CASSLSGGNGVGDTQYF.